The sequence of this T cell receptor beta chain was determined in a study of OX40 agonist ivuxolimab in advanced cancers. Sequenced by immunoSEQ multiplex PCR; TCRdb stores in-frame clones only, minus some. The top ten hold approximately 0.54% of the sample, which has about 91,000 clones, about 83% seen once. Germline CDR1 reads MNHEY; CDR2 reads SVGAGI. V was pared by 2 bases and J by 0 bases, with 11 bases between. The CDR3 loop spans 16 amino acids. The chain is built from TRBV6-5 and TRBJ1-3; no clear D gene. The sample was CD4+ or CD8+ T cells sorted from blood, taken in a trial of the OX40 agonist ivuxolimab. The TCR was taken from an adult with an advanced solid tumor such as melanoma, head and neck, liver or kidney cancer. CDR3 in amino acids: CASSYGSPFSGNTIYF. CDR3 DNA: TGTGCCAGCAGTTACGGCAGTCCATTCTCTGGAAACACCATATATTTT.